Below are 25 T cell receptor beta chains sequenced from a single sample in a study of blood T cell repertoires in COVID-19. Profiling relied on immunoSEQ multiplex PCR, and the TCRdb table lists in-frame clones only, not all of them. Altogether 250,000 to 350,000 clones are present, approximately 88% being singletons, with the ten largest covering approximately 5.7%. The sequencing sample was made of PBMCs or T cells enriched from blood (not recorded which). Receptors originate from a woman aged 40 to 50 who had recovered from COVID-19.

The V call is TRBV4-3, the J call TRBJ2-1; 10 bases agree with TRBD1. Per the germline V gene, CDR1 is LGHNA and CDR2 is YSLEER. V gave up 6 bases and J gave up 9 bases; unmatched junction bases: 8. The length of the CDR3 is 14 residues. In DNA, the CDR3 is TGCGCCAGCAGAGGGGGGACAGGGGTAAGTGAGCAGTTCTTC. Protein: CASRGGTGVSEQFF.

V usage is TRBV3-1 (or the pseudogene TRBV3-2) and J usage is TRBJ1-1, with a possible D match to TRBD1 (6 bases). The CDR3 contains 16 residues. V was shortened by 5 bases and J by 5 bases, with 21 bases between the two germline ends. Germline-derived CDR1 and CDR2 are LGHDT and YNNKEL (reference sequence). In DNA form, the CDR3 reads TGTGCCAGCAGCGTTTGGGGTGGTGGGGGCAGGACTGAAGCTTTCTTT. It yields the protein CASSVWGGGGRTEAFF.

The chain's CDR3 is CAISQTTGTDGYTF. As DNA, the CDR3 is TGTGCCATCAGTCAGACAACAGGGACGGATGGCTACACCTTC. V is TRBV10-3 and J is TRBJ1-2; tentative D call: TRBD1 (6 bases). This CDR3 contains 14 residues. The V end lost 5 bases, the J end lost 6 bases, and 16 bases lay between the germline ends. Germline V gene data show CDR1 as ENHRY and CDR2 as SYGVKD.

This chain links TRBV15 with TRBJ1-4; a possible D gene is TRBD1 (5 bases). Trimming cost V 1 base and J 0 bases, with 12 bases left between them. The CDR3 contains 17 residues. CDR1 is LNHNV and CDR2 is YYDKDF in the germline V gene (reference sequence). CDR3 nucleotide sequence: TGTGCCACCAGCAGAGTCCGCCTACAGGCAACTAATGAAAAACTGTTTTTT. This codes for CATSRVRLQATNEKLFF.

The chain carries TRBV27 and TRBJ2-1; 9 bases map to TRBD2. Germline V gene sequence: CDR1 MNHEY, CDR2 SMNVEV (reference sequence). J gave up 8 bases and V 2 bases, and 16 bases lay outside the gene matches. The CDR3 is 18 residues long. The CDR3 reads CASSLRSTFSGRKDEQFF. The CDR3 DNA is TGTGCCAGCAGTTTACGATCAACCTTTAGCGGGAGAAAGGATGAGCAGTTCTTC.

This chain joins TRBV11-3 and TRBJ2-1, with D perhaps matching TRBD2 (7 bases). Germline V lookup: CDR1 SGHNT, CDR2 YENEEA. The CDR3 has 14 amino acids. V was shortened by 9 bases and J by 7 bases, with 19 bases between the two germline ends. The CDR3 bases are TGTGCCAGTAGGGAGGGGGTAGCGGAAAATGAGCAGTTCTTC. It translates to CASREGVAENEQFF. The full variable domain, with the rest looked up from reference TRBV11-3 and TRBJ2-1, is EAGVVQSPRYKIIEKKQPVAFWCNPISGHNTLYWYLQNLGQGPELLIRYENEEAVDDSQLPKDRFSAERLKGVDSTLKIQPAELGDSAVYLCASREGVAENEQFFGPGTRLTVL.

This clone has only one observation. V and J are TRBV11-1 and TRBJ2-5; 11 nucleotides line up with TRBD2. Germline V CDR1 and CDR2: SGHAT, FQDESV (reference sequence). This CDR3 is 16 amino acids long. J lost 4 bases, V lost 5 bases, and 9 bases had no gene match. In DNA form, the CDR3 reads TGTGCCAGCAGCGGTCTCTGGACTAGCGGGCCAGAGACCCAGTACTTC. Its translation is CASSGLWTSGPETQYF.

This chain uses TRBV28 with TRBJ2-1; D uncertain. Per germline, CDR1 MDHEN and CDR2 SYDVKM. V lost 2 bases, J lost 8 bases, and 13 bases lay in between. The CDR3 sequence is 14 residues long. In DNA, the CDR3 is TGTGCCAGCAGTTTACCCGGGTTTGCGGATGAGCAGTTCTTC. Translating it yields CASSLPGFADEQFF.

On this clone itself: The sample has other DNA sequences that encode this CDR3 too. The chain couples TRBV7-2 to TRBJ2-5; D unresolved. Trimming left V 1 base short and J 3 bases short, with 9 bases between. Germline V gene data show CDR1 as SGHTA and CDR2 as FQGNSA. The CDR3 is 14 amino acids. CDR3 bases: TGTGCCAGCAGCTTAGTCGTAGGAGAAGAGACCCAGTACTTC. As protein: CASSLVVGEETQYF.

This chain uses TRBV7-9 with TRBJ1-2; 10 bases match TRBD1. The V and J ends lost 5 bases and 4 bases, in that order; junction bases with no gene match: 7. Germline V CDR1 and CDR2: SEHNR, FQNEAQ (reference sequence). CDR3 length: 15 residues. CDR3 protein: CASSLLGQGRYGYTF. The CDR3 nucleotides are TGTGCCAGCAGCCTATTGGGACAGGGGCGCTATGGCTACACCTTC.

DNA for the CDR3: TGTGCCAGCAGCCCGGGACTAGCGGGAGGTGGCTCCTACGAGCAGTACTTC. This gives the protein CASSPGLAGGGSYEQYF. V is TRBV7-2 and J is TRBJ2-7; 15 bases line up with TRBD2. V shed 5 bases and J 0 bases; nucleotides not matched to a gene: 5. Looked up from germline, CDR1 is SGHTA and CDR2 is FQGNSA. The CDR3 extends over 17 amino acids.

The chain is built from TRBV12-5 and TRBJ1-5, with TRBD1 as a possible D gene (5 bases). There are 16 residues in the CDR3. With 4 bases removed from V and 4 bases from J, the gap between germline ends came to 17 bases. The germline CDR1 and CDR2 sequences are LGHNT and FRNRAP. CDR3 loop: CASGSPRAGTNQPQHF. As DNA, the CDR3 is TGTGCTAGTGGTTCCCCTCGAGCGGGGACGAATCAGCCCCAGCATTTT.

The V gene is TRBV7-9, the J gene TRBJ1-2; 11 bases line up with TRBD1. From germline, CDR1 is SEHNR and CDR2 FQNEAQ (reference sequence). The CDR3 totals 13 residues. V lost 5 bases, J lost 4 bases, and 0 bases stayed unmatched. CDR3 nucleotide sequence: TGTGCCAGCAGCGGGACAGGGGGCTATGGCTACACCTTC. The encoded protein is CASSGTGGYGYTF.

The genes are TRBV24-1 and TRBJ2-3; D ambiguous. This CDR3 has 13 amino acids. The ends were cut back, 9 bases at V and 0 bases at J, with 9 bases in the middle. The germline gives CDR1 KGHDR, CDR2 SFDVKD. CDR3: CATGRTSTDTQYF. The CDR3 DNA follows: TGTGCCACCGGGCGAACTAGCACAGATACGCAGTATTTT.

The chain is built from TRBV4-3 and TRBJ2-1; the D is unclear. Per the germline V gene, CDR1 is LGHNA and CDR2 is YSLEER. CDR3 size: 18 residues. V lost 1 base, J lost 8 bases, and 24 bases lay in between. The CDR3 loop is CASSQASTLAIGWDEQFF. The CDR3 region has the DNA TGCGCCAGCAGCCAAGCGAGTACTTTGGCCATCGGGTGGGATGAGCAGTTCTTC.

The chain uses TRBV5-1 and TRBJ2-7; D possibly corresponds to TRBD2 (5 bases). The CDR3 contains 15 residues. V lost 4 bases to trimming and J lost 7 bases, with 21 bases between them. From germline, CDR1 is SGHRS and CDR2 YFSETQ. CDR3 DNA: TGCGCCAGCAGCCCGGAGGTAGCGAGAACGGAAGAGCAGTACTTC. Translated: CASSPEVARTEEQYF.

The rearrangement joins TRBV19 to TRBJ1-2, with 9 bases aligning to TRBD1. The CDR3 contains 15 residues. Germline assignment: CDR1 LNHDA and CDR2 SQIVND (reference sequence). Trimming took 2 bases from V and 5 from J; bases not matched to a gene: 6. The CDR3 bases are TGTGCCAGTAGTATACCCCGGGACAGGGTGTATGGCTACACCTTC. This sequence encodes CASSIPRDRVYGYTF.

DNA for the CDR3: TGTGCCAGCAGCCAAGTTTCGCCGGGAGCGAACACTGAAGCTTTCTTT. Protein: CASSQVSPGANTEAFF. V gene TRBV3-1 (or the pseudogene TRBV3-2) combines with J gene TRBJ1-1; D is uncertain. Trimming left V 1 base short and J 1 base short, with 13 bases between. CDR1 is LGHDT, CDR2 YNNKEL, per germline (reference sequence). There are 16 residues in the CDR3.

The chain employs TRBV5-4 and TRBJ2-3; 9 nucleotides line up with TRBD2. This CDR3 has 19 amino acids. Trimming took 4 bases from V and 3 from J; bases not matched to a gene: 18. The germline CDR1 and CDR2 sequences are SGHNT and YYREEE (reference sequence). CDR3 residues: CASSPHLAGGPEGTDTQYF. CDR3 sequence (DNA): TGTGCCAGCAGCCCCCATTTGGCGGGAGGGCCTGAAGGAACAGATACGCAGTATTTT.

This rearrangement joins TRBV30 to TRBJ2-1; D is perhaps TRBD2 (5 bases). Trimming took 3 bases from V and 8 from J, leaving 8 bases between them. The CDR3 has 11 amino acids. Germline CDR1 is GTSNPN and CDR2 is SVGIG (reference sequence). The CDR3 here is CAWSTGYEQFF. In DNA form, the CDR3 reads TGTGCCTGGAGCACGGGGTATGAGCAGTTCTTC.

V usage is TRBV7-9 and J usage is TRBJ1-1, with a weak D call TRBD1 (5 bases). Looked up from germline, CDR1 is SEHNR and CDR2 is FQNEAQ (reference sequence). The CDR3 runs to 15 residues. Trimming removed 5 bases from V and 5 bases from J, with 18 bases in between. CDR3 sequence (DNA): TGTGCCAGCAGCCCCGTGGTAGGGGCGGCAACTGAAGCTTTCTTT. Encoded protein: CASSPVVGAATEAFF.

V gene TRBV6-4 combines with J gene TRBJ2-2; 7 nucleotides line up with TRBD1. Germline CDR1 and CDR2: MRHNA and SNTAGT. V shed 3 bases, J shed 4 bases, and the junction held 2 bases outside the gene matches. This CDR3 is built from 14 residues. CDR3 amino acids: CASSEQGSTGELFF. The CDR3 DNA is TGTGCCAGCAGTGAACAGGGGTCCACCGGGGAGCTGTTTTTT.

The chain combines TRBV23-1 with TRBJ2-5; 13 bases line up with TRBD2. TRBV23-1 is labeled an ORF, and its function is uncertain. V shed 3 bases, J shed 1 base, and the junction held 8 bases outside the gene matches. The CDR3 has 18 residues. This CDR3 is CASSQYGLAGATQETQYF. CDR3 DNA: TGCGCCAGCAGTCAGTACGGACTAGCGGGAGCTACCCAAGAGACCCAGTACTTC.

The CDR3 reads CASSLLREKAFF. As DNA, the CDR3 is TGTGCCAGCAGCTTGTTGAGGGAGAAAGCTTTCTTT. The rearrangement joins TRBV5-6 to TRBJ1-1; no reliable D call. Trimming cost V 1 base and J 9 bases, with 10 bases left between them. This CDR3 has 12 residues. Per germline, CDR1 SGHDT and CDR2 YYEEEE.

The rearrangement links TRBV9 to TRBJ1-2; perhaps TRBD1 as D (6 bases). V lost 4 bases and J lost 8, with 24 bases in between. Germline CDR1 and CDR2: SGDLS and YYNGEE. CDR3 length: 16 residues. The CDR3 region is CASSSGRGLAGGGYTF. The CDR3 DNA sequence: TGTGCCAGCAGCTCAGGGCGGGGGCTGGCCGGGGGAGGCTACACCTTC. Looking up the rest from reference TRBV9 and TRBJ1-2 gives the full variable domain: DSGVTQTPKHLITATGQRVTLRCSPRSGDLSVYWYQQSLDQGLQFLIQYYNGEERAKGNILERFSAQQFPDLHSELNLSSLELGDSALYFCASSSGRGLAGGGYTFGSGTRLTVV.